This T cell receptor beta chain was obtained from a study of blood T cell repertoires in COVID-19. Across the whole study: Acute and convalescent COVID-19 specimens originated in the United States, Italy and Spain. In each case, the material was cDNA or gDNA derived from T cells, B-cell-depleted T cells, or PBMCs.

Under the authors' procedure: Reference gene primer amplification gave nucleated cell count estimates. The data were produced by immunoSEQ multiplex PCR, yet TCRdb's version contains in-frame clones alone and is incomplete. From that table come the V and J calls and clone size; the DNA was used to work out D and trimming. The top ten hold approximately 2.5% of the sample, which has 120,000 to 150,000 clones, around 83% seen once. The sequencing input was peripheral blood. The clonotype originates from a human donor with acute or convalescent COVID-19. The donor label of this sample is uncertain.

CDR3 in DNA: TGTGCCAGCAGTGCGAGCGGGGGGGCGTGGAATGAGCAGTTCTTC. Protein sequence: CASSASGGAWNEQFF. The chain employs TRBV28 and TRBJ2-1, with TRBD2 identical over 10 bases. The germline CDR1 and CDR2 sequences are MDHEN and SYDVKM. The J segment lost 7 bases and the V segment lost 5 bases, leaving 8 bases of the junction unmatched. The CDR3 has 15 residues.